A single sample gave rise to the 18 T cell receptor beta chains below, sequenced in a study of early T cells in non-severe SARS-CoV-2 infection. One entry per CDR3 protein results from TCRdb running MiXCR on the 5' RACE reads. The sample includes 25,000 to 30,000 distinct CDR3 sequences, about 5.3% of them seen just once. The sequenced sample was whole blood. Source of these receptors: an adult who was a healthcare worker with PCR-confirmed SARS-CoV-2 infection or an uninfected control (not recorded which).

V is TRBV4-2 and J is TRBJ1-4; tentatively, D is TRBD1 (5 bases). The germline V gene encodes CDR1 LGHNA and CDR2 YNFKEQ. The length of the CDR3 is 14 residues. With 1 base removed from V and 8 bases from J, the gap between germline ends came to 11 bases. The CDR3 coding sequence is TGTGCCAGCAGCCAAGGTCAGGGAGACGAAAAACTGTTTTTT. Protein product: CASSQGQGDEKLFF.

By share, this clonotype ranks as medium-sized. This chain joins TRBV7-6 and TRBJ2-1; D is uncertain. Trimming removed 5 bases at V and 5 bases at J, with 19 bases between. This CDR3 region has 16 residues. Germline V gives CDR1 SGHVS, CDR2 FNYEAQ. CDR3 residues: CASSLLSRGRNNEQFF. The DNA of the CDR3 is TGTGCCAGCAGCCTACTATCCCGTGGACGAAACAATGAGCAGTTCTTC.

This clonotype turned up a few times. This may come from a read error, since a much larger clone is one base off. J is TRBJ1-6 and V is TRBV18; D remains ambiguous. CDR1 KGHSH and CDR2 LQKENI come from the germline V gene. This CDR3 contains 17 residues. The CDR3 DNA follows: TGTGTCAGCTCACCAGCCCCTGGGGACTCCTATAATTCACCCCTCCACTTT. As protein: CVSSPAPGDSYNSPLHF.

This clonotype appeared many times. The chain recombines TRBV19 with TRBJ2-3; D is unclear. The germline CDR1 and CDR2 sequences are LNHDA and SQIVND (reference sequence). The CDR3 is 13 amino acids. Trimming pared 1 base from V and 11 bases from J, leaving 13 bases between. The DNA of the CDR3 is TGTGCCAGTAGTATAGGTCAACAGTCAGGGCAGTATTTT. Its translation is CASSIGQQSGQYF.

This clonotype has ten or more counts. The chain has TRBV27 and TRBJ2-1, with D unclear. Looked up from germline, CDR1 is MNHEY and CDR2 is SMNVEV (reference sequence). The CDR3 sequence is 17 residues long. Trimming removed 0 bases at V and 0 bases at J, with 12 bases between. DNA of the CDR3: TGTGCCAGCAGTTTATCCGGCACTCCTAGCTCCTACAATGAGCAGTTCTTC. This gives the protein CASSLSGTPSSYNEQFF.

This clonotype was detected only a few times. CDR3 loop: CSAREPAAGFYGYTF. The CDR3 bases are TGCAGTGCTAGAGAACCCGCGGCAGGCTTTTATGGCTACACCTTC. The V call is TRBV20-1, the J call TRBJ1-2; D not certain. The CDR3 contains 15 residues. Trimming left V 0 bases short and J 5 bases short, with 16 bases between. Germline CDR1 and CDR2: DFQATT and SNEGSKA (reference sequence).

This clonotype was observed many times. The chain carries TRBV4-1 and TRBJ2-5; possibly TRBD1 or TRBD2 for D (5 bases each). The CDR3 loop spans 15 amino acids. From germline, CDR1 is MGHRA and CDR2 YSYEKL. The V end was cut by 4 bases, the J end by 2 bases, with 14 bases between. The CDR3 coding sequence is TGCGCCAGCAGCCCAACTCCGGGACGACAAGAGACCCAGTACTTC. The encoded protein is CASSPTPGRQETQYF.

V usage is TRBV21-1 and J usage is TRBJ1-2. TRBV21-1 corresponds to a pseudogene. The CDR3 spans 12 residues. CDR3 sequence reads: CASRADPYGYTF. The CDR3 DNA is TGTGCCAGCAGGGCAGATCCCTATGGCTACACCTTC.

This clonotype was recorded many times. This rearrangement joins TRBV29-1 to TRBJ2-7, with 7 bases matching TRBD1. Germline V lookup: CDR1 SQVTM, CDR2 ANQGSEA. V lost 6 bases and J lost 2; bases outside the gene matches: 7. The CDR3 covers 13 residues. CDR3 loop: CSVEQGTTYEQYF. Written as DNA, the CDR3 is TGCAGCGTGGAACAGGGGACCACCTACGAGCAGTACTTC.

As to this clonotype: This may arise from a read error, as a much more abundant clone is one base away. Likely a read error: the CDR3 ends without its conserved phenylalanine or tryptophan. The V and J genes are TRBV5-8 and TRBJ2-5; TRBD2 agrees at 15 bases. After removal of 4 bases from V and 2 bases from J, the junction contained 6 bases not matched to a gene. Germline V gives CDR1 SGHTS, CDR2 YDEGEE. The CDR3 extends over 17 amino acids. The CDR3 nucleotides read TGTGCCAGCAGCCGGGGACTAGCGGGGGGTATTCAAGAGACCCAGTACTAC. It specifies CASSRGLAGGIQETQYY.

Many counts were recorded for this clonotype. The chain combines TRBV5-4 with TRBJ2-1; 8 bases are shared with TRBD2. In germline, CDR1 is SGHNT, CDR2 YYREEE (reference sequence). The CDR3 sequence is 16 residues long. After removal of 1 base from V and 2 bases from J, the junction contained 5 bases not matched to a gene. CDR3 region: CASSLIGTRAYNEQFF. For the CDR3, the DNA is TGTGCCAGCAGCTTGATCGGGACTAGGGCCTACAATGAGCAGTTCTTC.

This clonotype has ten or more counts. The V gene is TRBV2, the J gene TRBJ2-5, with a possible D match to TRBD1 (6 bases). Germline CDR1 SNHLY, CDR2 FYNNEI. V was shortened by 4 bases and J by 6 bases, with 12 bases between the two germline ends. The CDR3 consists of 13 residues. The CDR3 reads CASSVAGEKTQYF. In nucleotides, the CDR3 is TGTGCCAGCAGTGTGGCAGGGGAAAAGACCCAGTACTTC.

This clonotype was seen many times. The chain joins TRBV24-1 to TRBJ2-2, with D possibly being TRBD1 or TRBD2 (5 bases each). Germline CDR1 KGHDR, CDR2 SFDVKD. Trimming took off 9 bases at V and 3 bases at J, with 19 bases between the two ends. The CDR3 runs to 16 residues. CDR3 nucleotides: TGTGCCACCGGACCCGAGGGCCGGGGCTACACCGGGGAGCTGTTTTTT. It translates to CATGPEGRGYTGELFF.

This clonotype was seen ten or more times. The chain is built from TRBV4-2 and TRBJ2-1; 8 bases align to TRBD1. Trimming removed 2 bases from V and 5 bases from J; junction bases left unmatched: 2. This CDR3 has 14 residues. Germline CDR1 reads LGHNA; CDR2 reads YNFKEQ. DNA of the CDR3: TGTGCCAGCAGCCAACCACAGGGGGACAATGAGCAGTTCTTC. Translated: CASSQPQGDNEQFF.

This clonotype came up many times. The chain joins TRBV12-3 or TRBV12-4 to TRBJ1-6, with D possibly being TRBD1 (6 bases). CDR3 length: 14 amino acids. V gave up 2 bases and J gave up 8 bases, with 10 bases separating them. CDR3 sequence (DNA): TGTGCCAGCAGTTTAACAGGGTGGTATTCACCCCTCCACTTT. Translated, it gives CASSLTGWYSPLHF.

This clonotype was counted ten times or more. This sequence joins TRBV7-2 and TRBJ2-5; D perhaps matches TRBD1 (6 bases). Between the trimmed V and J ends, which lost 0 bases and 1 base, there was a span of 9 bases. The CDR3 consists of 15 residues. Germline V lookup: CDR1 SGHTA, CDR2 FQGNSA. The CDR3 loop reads CASSLAGTTQETQYF. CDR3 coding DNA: TGTGCCAGCAGCTTAGCCGGGACAACCCAAGAGACCCAGTACTTC.

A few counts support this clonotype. The CDR3 DNA follows: TGTGCCAGCAGCTTAAGGTTGGGCGGCGCTTTCTTT. Its protein is CASSLRLGGAFF. The chain recombines TRBV7-2 with TRBJ1-1; no definite D call. Germline V gene sequence: CDR1 SGHTA, CDR2 FQGNSA. V lost 2 bases, J lost 11 bases, and 12 bases lay in between. CDR3 length: 12 amino acids.

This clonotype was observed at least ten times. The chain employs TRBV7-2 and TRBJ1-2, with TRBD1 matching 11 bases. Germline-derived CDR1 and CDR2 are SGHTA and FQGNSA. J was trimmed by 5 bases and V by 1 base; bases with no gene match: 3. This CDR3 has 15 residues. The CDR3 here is CASSLVGTGGYGYTF. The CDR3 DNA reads TGTGCCAGCAGCTTAGTGGGGACAGGGGGTTATGGCTACACCTTC.